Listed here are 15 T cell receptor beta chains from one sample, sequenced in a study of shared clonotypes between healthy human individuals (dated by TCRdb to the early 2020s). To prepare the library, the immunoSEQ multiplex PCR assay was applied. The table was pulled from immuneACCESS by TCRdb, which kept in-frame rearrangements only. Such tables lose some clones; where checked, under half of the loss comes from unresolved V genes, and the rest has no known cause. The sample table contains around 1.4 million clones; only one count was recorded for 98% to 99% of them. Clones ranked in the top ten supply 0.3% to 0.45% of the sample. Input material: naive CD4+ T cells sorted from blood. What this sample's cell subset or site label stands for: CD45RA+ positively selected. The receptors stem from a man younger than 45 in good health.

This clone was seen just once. This chain's CDR3 is CASSPYGTTNYGYTF. CDR3 bases: TGTGCCAGCAGCCCCTACGGGACCACTAACTATGGCTACACCTTC. The chain carries TRBV5-4 and TRBJ1-2; D may be TRBD1 (5 bases). CDR3 length: 15 residues. Germline V CDR1 and CDR2: SGHNT, YYREEE (reference sequence). Trimming removed 4 bases at V and 0 bases at J, with 13 bases between.

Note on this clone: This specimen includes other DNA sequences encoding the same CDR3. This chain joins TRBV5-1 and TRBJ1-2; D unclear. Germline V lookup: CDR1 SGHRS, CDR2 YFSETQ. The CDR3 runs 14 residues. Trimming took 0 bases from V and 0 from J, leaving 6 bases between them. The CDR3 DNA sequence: TGCGCCAGCAGCTTGGCAGGTACTAACTATGGCTACACCTTC. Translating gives CASSLAGTNYGYTF.

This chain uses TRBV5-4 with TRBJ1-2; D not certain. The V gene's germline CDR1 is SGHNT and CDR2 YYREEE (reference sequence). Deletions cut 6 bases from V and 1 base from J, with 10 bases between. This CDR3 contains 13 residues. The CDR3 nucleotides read TGTGCCAGCAACATGGACGGTAACTATGGCTACACCTTC. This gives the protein CASNMDGNYGYTF.

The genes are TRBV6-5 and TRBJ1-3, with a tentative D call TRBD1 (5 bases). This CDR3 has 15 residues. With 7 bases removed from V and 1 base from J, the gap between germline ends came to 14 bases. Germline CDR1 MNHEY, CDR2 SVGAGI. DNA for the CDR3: TGTGCCAGCAAGCTACGACAGCCATCTGGAAACACCATATATTTT. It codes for CASKLRQPSGNTIYF.

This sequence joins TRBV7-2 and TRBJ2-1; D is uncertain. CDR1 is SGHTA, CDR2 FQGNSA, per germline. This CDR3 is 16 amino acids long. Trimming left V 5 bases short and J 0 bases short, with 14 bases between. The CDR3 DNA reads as TGTGCCAGCAGCCTAAGTCGGATAAGCTCCTACAATGAGCAGTTCTTC. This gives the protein CASSLSRISSYNEQFF.

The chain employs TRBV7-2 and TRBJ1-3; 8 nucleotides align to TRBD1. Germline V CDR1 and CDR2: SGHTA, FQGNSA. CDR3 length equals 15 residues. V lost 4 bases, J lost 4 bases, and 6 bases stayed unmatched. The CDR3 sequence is CASSSGQGAGNTIYF. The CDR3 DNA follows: TGTGCCAGCAGCTCCGGACAGGGCGCAGGAAACACCATATATTTT.

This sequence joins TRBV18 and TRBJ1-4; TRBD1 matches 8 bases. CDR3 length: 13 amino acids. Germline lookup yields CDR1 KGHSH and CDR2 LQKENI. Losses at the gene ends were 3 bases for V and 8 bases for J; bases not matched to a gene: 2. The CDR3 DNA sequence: TGTGCCAGCTCACCCCGGGACAGGGAAAAACTGTTTTTT. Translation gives CASSPRDREKLFF.

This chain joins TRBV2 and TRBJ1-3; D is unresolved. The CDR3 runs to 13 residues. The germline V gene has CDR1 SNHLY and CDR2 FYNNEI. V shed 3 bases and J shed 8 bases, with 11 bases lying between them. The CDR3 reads CASSDHTGDTIYF. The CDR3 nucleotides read TGTGCCAGCAGTGATCACACCGGAGACACCATATATTTT.

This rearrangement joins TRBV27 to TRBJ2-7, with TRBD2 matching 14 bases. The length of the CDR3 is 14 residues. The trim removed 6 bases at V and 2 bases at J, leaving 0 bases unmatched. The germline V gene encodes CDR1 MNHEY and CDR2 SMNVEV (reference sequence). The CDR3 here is CASRTSGRAYEQYF. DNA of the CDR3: TGTGCCAGCAGGACTAGCGGGAGGGCCTACGAGCAGTACTTC.

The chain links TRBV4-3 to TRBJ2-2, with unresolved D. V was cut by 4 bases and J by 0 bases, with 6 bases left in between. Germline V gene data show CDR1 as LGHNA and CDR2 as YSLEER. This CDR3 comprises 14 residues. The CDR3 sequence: CASSRDPNTGELFF. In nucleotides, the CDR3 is TGCGCCAGCAGCCGGGATCCGAACACCGGGGAGCTGTTTTTT.

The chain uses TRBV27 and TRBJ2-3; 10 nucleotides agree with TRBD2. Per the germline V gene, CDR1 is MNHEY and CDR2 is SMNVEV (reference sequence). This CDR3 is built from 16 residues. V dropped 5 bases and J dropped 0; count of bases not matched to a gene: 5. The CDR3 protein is CASSITAGGSTDTQYF. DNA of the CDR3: TGTGCCAGCAGTATAACAGCGGGAGGGAGCACAGATACGCAGTATTTT.

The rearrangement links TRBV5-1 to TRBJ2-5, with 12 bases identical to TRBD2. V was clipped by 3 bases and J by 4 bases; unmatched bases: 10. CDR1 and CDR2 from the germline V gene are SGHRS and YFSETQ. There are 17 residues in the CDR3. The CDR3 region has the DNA TGCGCCAGCAGCTCCCGCCTAGCGGGAGGGCCGGGAGAGACCCAGTACTTC. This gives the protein CASSSRLAGGPGETQYF. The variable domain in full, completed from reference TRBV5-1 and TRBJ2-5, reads KAGVTQTPRYLIKTRGQQVTLSCSPISGHRSVSWYQQTPGQGLQFLFEYFSETQRNKGNFPGRFSGRQFSNSRSEMNVSTLELGDSALYLCASSSRLAGGPGETQYFGPGTRLLVL.

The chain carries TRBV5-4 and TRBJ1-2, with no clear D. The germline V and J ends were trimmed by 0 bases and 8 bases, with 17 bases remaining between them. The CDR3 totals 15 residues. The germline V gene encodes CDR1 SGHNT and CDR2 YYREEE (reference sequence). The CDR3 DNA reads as TGTGCCAGCAGCTTGGAGCTCAGCGCGTCTATGGGCTACACCTTC. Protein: CASSLELSASMGYTF.

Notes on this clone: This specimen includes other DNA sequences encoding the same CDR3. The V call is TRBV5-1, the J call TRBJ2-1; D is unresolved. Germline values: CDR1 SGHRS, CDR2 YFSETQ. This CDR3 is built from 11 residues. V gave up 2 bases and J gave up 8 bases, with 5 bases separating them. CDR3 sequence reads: CASSLRDEQFF. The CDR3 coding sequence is TGCGCCAGCAGCTTAAGGGATGAGCAGTTCTTC.

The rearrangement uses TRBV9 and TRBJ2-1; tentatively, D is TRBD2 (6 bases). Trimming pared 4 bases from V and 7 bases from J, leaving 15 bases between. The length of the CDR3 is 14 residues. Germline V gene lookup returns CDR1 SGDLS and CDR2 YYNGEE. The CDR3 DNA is TGTGCCAGCAGCTCCCATCTGGGACTTAATGAGCAGTTCTTC. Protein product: CASSSHLGLNEQFF.